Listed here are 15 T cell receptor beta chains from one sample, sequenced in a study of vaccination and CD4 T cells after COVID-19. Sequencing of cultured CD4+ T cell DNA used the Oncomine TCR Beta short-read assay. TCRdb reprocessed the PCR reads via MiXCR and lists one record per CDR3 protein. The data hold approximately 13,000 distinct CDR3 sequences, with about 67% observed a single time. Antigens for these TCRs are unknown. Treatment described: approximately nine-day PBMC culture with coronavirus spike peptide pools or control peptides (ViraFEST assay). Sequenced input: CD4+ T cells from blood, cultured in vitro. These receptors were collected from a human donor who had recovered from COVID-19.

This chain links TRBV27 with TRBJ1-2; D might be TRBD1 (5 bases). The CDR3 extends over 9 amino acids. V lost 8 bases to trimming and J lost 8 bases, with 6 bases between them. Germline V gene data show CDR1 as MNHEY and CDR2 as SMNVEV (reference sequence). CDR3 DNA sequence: TGTGCCAGCGGGGCCGGCTACACCTTC. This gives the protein CASGAGYTF.

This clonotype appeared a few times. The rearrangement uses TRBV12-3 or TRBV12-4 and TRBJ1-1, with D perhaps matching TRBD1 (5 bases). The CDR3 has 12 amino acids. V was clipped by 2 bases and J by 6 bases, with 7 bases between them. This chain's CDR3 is CASSLRDAEAFF. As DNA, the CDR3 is TGTGCCAGCAGTTTAAGGGACGCTGAAGCTTTCTTT.

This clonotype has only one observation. CDR3 nucleotide sequence: TGTGCCAGCAGCTTTGGACTCCTGGGCAATCAGCCCCAGCATTTT. The encoded protein is CASSFGLLGNQPQHF. The chain has TRBV5-8 and TRBJ1-5; no firm D call. The CDR3 consists of 15 residues. Trimming shortened V by 2 bases and J by 2 bases, and 11 bases separated the two germline ends. CDR1 and CDR2 from the germline V gene are SGHTS and YDEGEE.

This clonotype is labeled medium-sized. CDR3 DNA: TGCAGCTTCCTCAGGCTAGCAGAAATCACAGATACGCAGTATTTT. It yields the protein CSFLRLAEITDTQYF. The chain links TRBV29-1 to TRBJ2-3, with a tentative D call TRBD2 (5 bases). V was trimmed by 8 bases and J by 2 bases, leaving 20 bases between them. Looked up from germline, CDR1 is SQVTM and CDR2 is ANQGSEA. There are 15 residues in the CDR3.

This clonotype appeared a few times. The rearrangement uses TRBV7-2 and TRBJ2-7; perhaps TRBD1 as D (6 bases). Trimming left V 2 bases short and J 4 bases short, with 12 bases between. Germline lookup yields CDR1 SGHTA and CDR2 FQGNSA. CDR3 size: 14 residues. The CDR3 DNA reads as TGTGCCAGCAGCTTAACAGGGAACTCGTACGAGCAGTACTTC. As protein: CASSLTGNSYEQYF.

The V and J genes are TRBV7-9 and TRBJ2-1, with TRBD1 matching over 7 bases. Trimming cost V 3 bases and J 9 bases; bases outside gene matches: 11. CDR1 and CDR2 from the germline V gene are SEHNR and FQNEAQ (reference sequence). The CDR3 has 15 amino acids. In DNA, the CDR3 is TGTGCCAGCAGCTTGGAGGTCGTACAGGGGAGTGAGCAGTTCTTC. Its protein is CASSLEVVQGSEQFF.

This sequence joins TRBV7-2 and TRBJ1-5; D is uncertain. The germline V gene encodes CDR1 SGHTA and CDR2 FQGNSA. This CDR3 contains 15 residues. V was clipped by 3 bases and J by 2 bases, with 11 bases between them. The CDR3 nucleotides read TGTGCCAGCAGCTTCAATCAAGGTGGCAATCAGCCCCAGCATTTT. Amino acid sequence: CASSFNQGGNQPQHF.

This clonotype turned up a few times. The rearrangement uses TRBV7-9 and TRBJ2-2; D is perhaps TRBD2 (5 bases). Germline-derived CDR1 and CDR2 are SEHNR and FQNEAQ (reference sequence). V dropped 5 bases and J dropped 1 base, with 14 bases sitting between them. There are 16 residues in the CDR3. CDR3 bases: TGTGCCAGCAGCCCCGTTGGCGGGTTGAACACCGGGGAGCTGTTTTTT. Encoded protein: CASSPVGGLNTGELFF.

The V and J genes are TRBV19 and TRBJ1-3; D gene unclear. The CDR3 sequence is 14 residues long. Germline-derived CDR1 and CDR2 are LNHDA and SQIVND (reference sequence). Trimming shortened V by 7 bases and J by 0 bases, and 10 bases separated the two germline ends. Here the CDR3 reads CASTLYGSGNTIYF. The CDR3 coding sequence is TGTGCCAGTACCCTCTACGGCTCTGGAAACACCATATATTTT.

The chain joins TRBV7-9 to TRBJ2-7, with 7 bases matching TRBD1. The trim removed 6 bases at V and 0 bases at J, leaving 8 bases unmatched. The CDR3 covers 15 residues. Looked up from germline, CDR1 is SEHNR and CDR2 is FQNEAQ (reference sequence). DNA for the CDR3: TGTGCCAGCAGTTTCCGGGACAGCTACTCCTACGAGCAGTACTTC. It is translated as CASSFRDSYSYEQYF.

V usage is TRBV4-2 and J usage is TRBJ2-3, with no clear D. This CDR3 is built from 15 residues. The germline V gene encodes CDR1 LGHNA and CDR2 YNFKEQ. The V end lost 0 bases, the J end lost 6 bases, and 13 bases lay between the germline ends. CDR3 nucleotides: TGTGCCAGCAGCCAAGAGGCCCGCTTGGTGGATACGCAGTATTTT. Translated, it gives CASSQEARLVDTQYF.

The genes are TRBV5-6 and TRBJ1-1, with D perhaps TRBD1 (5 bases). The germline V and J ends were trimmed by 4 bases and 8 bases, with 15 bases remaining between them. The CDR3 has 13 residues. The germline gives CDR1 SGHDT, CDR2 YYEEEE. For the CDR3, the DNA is TGTGCCAGCAGCCAGCCGGGGGTTAGGGAAGCTTTCTTT. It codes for CASSQPGVREAFF.

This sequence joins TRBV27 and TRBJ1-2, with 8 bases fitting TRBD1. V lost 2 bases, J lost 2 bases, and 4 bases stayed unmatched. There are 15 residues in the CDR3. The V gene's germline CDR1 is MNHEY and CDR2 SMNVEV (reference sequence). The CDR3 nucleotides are TGTGCCAGCAGTTTAGCAGGGGGCCAGAACTATGGCTACACCTTC. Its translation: CASSLAGGQNYGYTF.

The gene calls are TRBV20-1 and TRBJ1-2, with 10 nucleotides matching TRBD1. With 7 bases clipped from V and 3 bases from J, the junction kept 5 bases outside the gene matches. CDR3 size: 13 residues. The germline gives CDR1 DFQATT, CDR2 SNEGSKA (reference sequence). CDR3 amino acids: CSVPDRGDYGYTF. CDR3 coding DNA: TGCAGTGTTCCGGACAGGGGGGACTATGGCTACACCTTC.

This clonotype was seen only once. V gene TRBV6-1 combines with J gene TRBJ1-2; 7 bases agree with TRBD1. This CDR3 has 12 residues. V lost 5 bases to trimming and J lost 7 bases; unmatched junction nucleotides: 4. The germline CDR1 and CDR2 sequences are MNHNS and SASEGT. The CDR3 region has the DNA TGTGCCAGCAGTATGACAGGGTTTGGCTACACCTTC. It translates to CASSMTGFGYTF.